The 16 T cell receptor beta chains reported below all come from one sample, sequenced in a study of blood T cell repertoires in COVID-19. TCRdb's table, derived via immunoSEQ multiplex PCR, lists solely in-frame clones and lacks some. This sample has roughly 380,000 clones; roughly 89% occur once, and the top ten carry 3.5% to 4%. The material sequenced was peripheral blood. The receptors were sampled from a woman aged 60-75 years with COVID-19, enrolled during active disease.

V gene TRBV3-1 (or the pseudogene TRBV3-2) combines with J gene TRBJ2-7; 7 bases fit TRBD1. Trimming at V came to 1 base and at J to 0 bases, leaving 3 bases not matched to a gene. The V gene's germline CDR1 is LGHDT and CDR2 YNNKEL (reference sequence). The CDR3 extends over 15 amino acids. The CDR3 protein is CASSQGGQLSYEQYF. Written as DNA, the CDR3 is TGTGCCAGCAGCCAAGGGGGACAGCTCTCCTACGAGCAGTACTTC.

The rearrangement joins TRBV28 to TRBJ2-5, with TRBD2 as a possible D gene (7 bases). CDR1 and CDR2 (germline): MDHEN, SYDVKM. Deletions cut 2 bases from V and 0 bases from J, with 13 bases between. CDR3 length: 16 amino acids. CDR3 protein: CASSLPGGSYQETQYF. For the CDR3, the DNA is TGTGCCAGCAGTTTACCGGGGGGCTCGTACCAAGAGACCCAGTACTTC.

This clone has more than one count but fewer than ten. The J gene is TRBJ1-4, the V gene TRBV19; D not resolved. V was cut by 1 base and J by 8 bases, with 11 bases left in between. Germline V lookup: CDR1 LNHDA, CDR2 SQIVND (reference sequence). The CDR3 is 14 amino acids. CDR3 in amino acids: CASSIVGSPEKLFF. CDR3 nucleotides: TGTGCCAGTAGTATAGTGGGCAGCCCAGAAAAACTGTTTTTT.

This chain joins TRBV3-1 (or the pseudogene TRBV3-2) and TRBJ2-2, with TRBD1 matching 8 bases. With V trimmed by 4 bases and J by 4 bases, 2 bases remained unmatched. CDR1 is LGHDT and CDR2 is YNNKEL in the germline V gene (reference sequence). This CDR3 region has 14 residues. The CDR3 loop is CASSRGQATGELFF. In nucleotides, the CDR3 is TGTGCCAGCAGCCGGGGACAGGCCACCGGGGAGCTGTTTTTT.

V is TRBV6-5 and J is TRBJ1-1; no firm D call. The CDR3 consists of 14 residues. Germline V lookup: CDR1 MNHEY, CDR2 SVGAGI. Between the trimmed V and J ends, which lost 4 bases and 2 bases, there was a span of 11 bases. DNA of the CDR3: TGTGCCAGCAGTTCGCAACAAGTAAACACTGAAGCTTTCTTT. Amino acid sequence: CASSSQQVNTEAFF.

The rearrangement joins TRBV5-1 to TRBJ2-2; maybe TRBD1 (5 bases). The CDR3 is 16 amino acids. With 4 bases removed from V and 0 bases from J, the gap between germline ends came to 13 bases. In germline, CDR1 is SGHRS, CDR2 YFSETQ. The CDR3, as DNA: TGCGCCAGCAGCGCCCAGACAGATTCGAACACCGGGGAGCTGTTTTTT. Translating it yields CASSAQTDSNTGELFF.

This chain connects TRBV5-1 to TRBJ1-2, with D possibly matching TRBD1 (5 bases). Germline V gene data show CDR1 as SGHRS and CDR2 as YFSETQ. CDR3 size: 17 residues. Deletions cut 1 base from V and 8 bases from J, with 24 bases between. CDR3 sequence (DNA): TGCGCCAGCAGCTTGAGCCTGGGCGGGGGTCAGACGGGAGGCTACACCTTC. Amino acid sequence: CASSLSLGGGQTGGYTF.

V usage is TRBV6-6 and J usage is TRBJ1-2; 7 bases are shared with TRBD1. Per germline, CDR1 MNHNY and CDR2 SVGAGI (reference sequence). V was pared by 7 bases and J by 1 base, with 9 bases of the junction left unmatched. The CDR3 extends over 15 amino acids. CDR3 region: CASIPGQFINYGYTF. The CDR3, as DNA: TGTGCCAGCATCCCGGGACAGTTCATTAACTATGGCTACACCTTC.

V and J are TRBV6-5 and TRBJ1-1, with 9 nucleotides matching TRBD1. CDR3 length equals 14 residues. Germline trimming cut 9 bases from V and 6 bases from J; bases unmatched to any gene: 11. CDR1 is MNHEY and CDR2 is SVGAGI in the germline V gene. The CDR3: CASTGGLGFSEAFF. CDR3 bases: TGTGCCAGTACAGGGGGCTTAGGTTTCTCTGAAGCTTTCTTT.

This clone occurred once. V and J are TRBV6-5 and TRBJ2-7; tentative D call: TRBD2 (7 bases). The ends were cut back, 5 bases at V and 3 bases at J, with 17 bases in the middle. The CDR3 has 15 residues. CDR1 and CDR2 from the germline V gene are MNHEY and SVGAGI. The CDR3 spells CASSPTGGQGYEQYF. CDR3 in DNA: TGTGCCAGCAGTCCAACGGGGGGCCAGGGCTACGAGCAGTACTTC.

The chain combines TRBV7-9 with TRBJ2-2, with D maybe TRBD1 (5 bases). V was trimmed by 2 bases and J by 4 bases, leaving 14 bases between them. The CDR3 spans 16 residues. CDR1 SEHNR and CDR2 FQNEAQ come from the germline V gene (reference sequence). The CDR3 here is CASSLQPLGATGELFF. As DNA, the CDR3 is TGTGCCAGCAGCTTACAGCCCCTAGGGGCCACCGGGGAGCTGTTTTTT. The full variable domain, rest sourced from reference TRBV7-9 and TRBJ2-2, is DTGVSQNPRHKITKRGQNVTFRCDPISEHNRLYWYRQTLGQGPEFLTYFQNEAQLEKSRLLSDRFSAERPKGSFSTLEIQRTEQGDSAMYLCASSLQPLGATGELFFGEGSRLTVL.

The chain has TRBV19 and TRBJ2-7; 9 nucleotides agree with TRBD1. V shed 2 bases and J 2 bases; nucleotides not matched to a gene: 13. Germline loops: CDR1 LNHDA, CDR2 SQIVND (reference sequence). This CDR3 is built from 18 residues. The CDR3 DNA is TGTGCCAGTAGTATATCAACCTCCGGGACAGGGATACCCTACGAGCAGTACTTC. Amino acids: CASSISTSGTGIPYEQYF.

The gene calls are TRBV14 and TRBJ1-4, with TRBD1 matching over 8 bases. Germline CDR1 is SGHDN and CDR2 is FVKESK. The ends lost 4 bases at V and 6 bases at J; junction bases unmatched: 7. The CDR3 runs to 15 residues. The chain's CDR3 is CASSLWTGKDEKLFF. The CDR3, as DNA: TGTGCCAGCAGCCTATGGACAGGGAAGGATGAAAAACTGTTTTTT. The variable domain in full, completed from reference TRBV14 and TRBJ1-4, reads EAGVTQFPSHSVIEKGQTVTLRCDPISGHDNLYWYRRVMGKEIKFLLHFVKESKQDESGMPNNRFLAERTGGTYSTLKVQPAELEDSGVYFCASSLWTGKDEKLFFGSGTQLSVL.

The rearrangement links TRBV15 to TRBJ1-2; D gene uncertain. There are 14 residues in the CDR3. Germline CDR1 and CDR2: LNHNV and YYDKDF (reference sequence). The V gene lost 1 base and the J gene lost 6 bases, with 12 bases spanning the gap. CDR3 sequence reads: CATSRVRESNGYTF. In nucleotides, the CDR3 is TGTGCCACCAGCAGAGTAAGGGAGAGCAATGGCTACACCTTC.

This clone has a single count. The rearrangement links TRBV7-2 to TRBJ1-6, with 7 bases fitting TRBD1. Germline loops: CDR1 SGHTA, CDR2 FQGNSA. This CDR3 is 15 amino acids long. With 1 base clipped from V and 9 bases from J, the junction kept 6 bases outside the gene matches. The CDR3 bases are TGTGCCAGCAGCTTAGAACAGGGGATACGTTCACCCCTCCACTTT. As protein: CASSLEQGIRSPLHF.

The CDR3 here is CASSLWGQGATNEKLFF. The CDR3 region has the DNA TGTGCCAGCAGTTTATGGGGACAGGGAGCAACTAATGAAAAACTGTTTTTT. J is TRBJ1-4 and V is TRBV28, with 9 bases that match TRBD1. Germline loops: CDR1 MDHEN, CDR2 SYDVKM. V shed 0 bases, J shed 0 bases, and the junction held 2 bases outside the gene matches. CDR3 size: 17 residues.